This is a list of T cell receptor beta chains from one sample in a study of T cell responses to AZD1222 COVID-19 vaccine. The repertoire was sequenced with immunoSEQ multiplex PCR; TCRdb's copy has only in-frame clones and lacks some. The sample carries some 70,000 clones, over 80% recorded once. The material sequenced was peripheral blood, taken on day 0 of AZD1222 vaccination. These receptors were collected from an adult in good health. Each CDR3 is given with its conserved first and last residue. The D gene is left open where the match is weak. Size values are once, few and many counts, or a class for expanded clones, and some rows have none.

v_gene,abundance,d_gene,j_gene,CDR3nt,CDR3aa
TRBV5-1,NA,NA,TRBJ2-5,TGCGCCAGCAGCTTACCGTTTTTCGCGGACATTCAAGAGACCCAGTACTTC,CASSLPFFADIQETQYF
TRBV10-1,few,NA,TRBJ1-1,TGCGCCAGCAGTGCCAGACGGGACGGGGCTGAAGCTTTCTTT,CASSARRDGAEAFF
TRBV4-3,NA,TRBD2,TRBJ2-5,TGCGCCAGCAGCCAAGGCCATCCTAGCGGGGGAGAAGAGACCCAGTACTTC,CASSQGHPSGGEETQYF
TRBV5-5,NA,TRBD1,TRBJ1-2,TGTGCCAGCAGCCGGGGATCACAGGGGGCGTCGACCTTC,CASSRGSQGASTF
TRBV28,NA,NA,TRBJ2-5,TGTGCCAGCAGTTTGGTGGAGGGCGAGACCCAGTACTTC,CASSLVEGETQYF
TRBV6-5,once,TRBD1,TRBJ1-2,TGTGCCAGCACCTCCGGGACAGGGGATGGCTACACCTTC,CASTSGTGDGYTF
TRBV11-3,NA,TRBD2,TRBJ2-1,TGTGCCAGCAGCTTAGGGACGACTAGCGGGCCCTACAATGAGCAGTTCTTC,CASSLGTTSGPYNEQFF
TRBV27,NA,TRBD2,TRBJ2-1,TGTGCCAGCAGTTTAATGCGGGGGGGCAATGAGCAGTTCTTC,CASSLMRGGNEQFF
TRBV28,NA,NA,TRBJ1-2,TGTGCCAGCAGTTTTCCCGGGACGAGGAATGGCTACACCTTC,CASSFPGTRNGYTF
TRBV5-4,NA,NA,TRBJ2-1,TGTGCCAGCAGCTTTCGAGAGTACAATGAGCAGTTCTTC,CASSFREYNEQFF
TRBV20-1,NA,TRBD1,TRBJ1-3,TGCAGTGCTAGTCAAGCGGCAGGGGGCAGGTTCTCTGGAAACACCATATATTTT,CSASQAAGGRFSGNTIYF
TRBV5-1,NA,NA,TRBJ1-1,TGCGCCAGCAGCTTCGGCATAGACGAGAACACTGAAGCTTTCTTT,CASSFGIDENTEAFF
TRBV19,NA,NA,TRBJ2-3,TGTGCCAGTAGCCGCGTCCTCACAGATACGCAGTATTTT,CASSRVLTDTQYF
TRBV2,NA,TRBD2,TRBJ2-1,TGTGCCAGCAGTGCCTCTAGCGGGGGCTATACCGACAATGAGCAGTTCTTC,CASSASSGGYTDNEQFF
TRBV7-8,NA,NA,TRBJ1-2,TGTGCCAGCAGCTTAGCTAGGATAGATGGCTACACCTTC,CASSLARIDGYTF
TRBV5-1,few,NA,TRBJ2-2,TGCGCCAGCAGCTCCCTGGCGGGACAAGACACCGGGGAGCTGTTTTTT,CASSSLAGQDTGELFF
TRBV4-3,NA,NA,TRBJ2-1,TGCGCCAGCAGCCCTTCAGAGGGGGGCCTCGATGAGCAGTTCTTC,CASSPSEGGLDEQFF
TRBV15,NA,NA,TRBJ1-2,TGTGCCACCAGCAGAGAACGAGACAGCTTCTATGGCTACACCTTC,CATSRERDSFYGYTF
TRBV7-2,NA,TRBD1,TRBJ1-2,TGTGCCAGCAGCTCTCCGGGACAGGGCCCATCTCGTGGCTACACCTTC,CASSSPGQGPSRGYTF
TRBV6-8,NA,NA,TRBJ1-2,TGTGCCAGCAGATCACACCGGACAGACTATGGCTACACCTTC,CASRSHRTDYGYTF